Reported below is one TCR beta chain. Its binding antigen is unknown. Base qualities are not recorded, but no much larger clone differs from it by a single base. The source of the sample is a study of response to subunit inactivated influenza vaccine (dated by TCRdb to 2016 to 2018). With regard to the full study: The study used deep quantitative T cell receptor repertoire profiling to track responses to a trivalent subunit inactivated influenza vaccine.

Summary of the overall study and its limitations: The authors suggested that each seasonal influenza vaccination may recruit only a limited number of new T cells.

For CDR1 and CDR2, the germline V gene lists MNHNS and SASEGT. V is cut by 6 bases and J by 0 bases, and the space between the germline ends is 12 bases. From the cysteine up to the phenylalanine, the CDR3 has a length of 15 residues. Only CDR3 DNA remains: 45 bases, in frame from the first base. Libraries were built with RT-PCR. TCRdb shows the sequencer as Illumina HiSeq 2500. TCRdb reprocessed the public reads (quality trimming at Q25 with fastp, clone calling with MiXCR) and kept in-frame beta chains. Under each unique CDR3 protein, matching rows form one entry showing the most common genes and DNA. Counted in this sample were about 540,000 distinct CDR3 sequences; 11% to 15% of them appeared once. More than 9.5% of the sample is in the top ten clones.

The sequence was collected from a man between 45 and 60 years old who received an inactivated influenza vaccine. Donor details come from another sample of the same person, matched by shared clones. The V gene is TRBV6-1 and the J gene is TRBJ2-1, with the D segment identity uncertain. Sequenced here: PBMCs from blood, sampled roughly 12 days after vaccination. The bases read TGTGCCAGCAGCCGCGTAAGAAACTCCTACAATGAGCAGTTCTTC. Translated, it reads CASSRVRNSYNEQFF.